The clone carrying this TCR beta chain occurred a few times. Its antigen remains unidentified. This specimen belongs to a study of read filtering for tumor transcriptome and immune sequencing. Study context: After DNase treatment, RNA was made into whole-transcriptome libraries. Study-level points and caveats: Without single-read clonotypes, shared clonotype proportions correlated more between IR-seq and RNA-seq.

The library was built from about 400 ng RNA with molecular barcoded adaptors for alpha/delta and beta/gamma chains. TCRdb re-derived calls from the reads in MiXCR, one entry per CDR3 protein. The sample lists tens of thousands of distinct CDR3 sequences; about 15% were seen once. Material: a population of CD138-negative cells sorted from bone marrow. The TCR originated in a donor over 35 with multiple myeloma.

Written as DNA, the CDR3 is TGCAGCGTTGAAACTCCGGGGGAGACCCAGTACTTC. Translation gives CSVETPGETQYF. V gene TRBV29-1 combines with J gene TRBJ2-5; tentatively, D is TRBD2 (5 bases). Germline V gives CDR1 SQVTM, CDR2 ANQGSEA. Trimming removed 2 bases at V and 5 bases at J, with 9 bases between. The CDR3 runs to 12 residues.